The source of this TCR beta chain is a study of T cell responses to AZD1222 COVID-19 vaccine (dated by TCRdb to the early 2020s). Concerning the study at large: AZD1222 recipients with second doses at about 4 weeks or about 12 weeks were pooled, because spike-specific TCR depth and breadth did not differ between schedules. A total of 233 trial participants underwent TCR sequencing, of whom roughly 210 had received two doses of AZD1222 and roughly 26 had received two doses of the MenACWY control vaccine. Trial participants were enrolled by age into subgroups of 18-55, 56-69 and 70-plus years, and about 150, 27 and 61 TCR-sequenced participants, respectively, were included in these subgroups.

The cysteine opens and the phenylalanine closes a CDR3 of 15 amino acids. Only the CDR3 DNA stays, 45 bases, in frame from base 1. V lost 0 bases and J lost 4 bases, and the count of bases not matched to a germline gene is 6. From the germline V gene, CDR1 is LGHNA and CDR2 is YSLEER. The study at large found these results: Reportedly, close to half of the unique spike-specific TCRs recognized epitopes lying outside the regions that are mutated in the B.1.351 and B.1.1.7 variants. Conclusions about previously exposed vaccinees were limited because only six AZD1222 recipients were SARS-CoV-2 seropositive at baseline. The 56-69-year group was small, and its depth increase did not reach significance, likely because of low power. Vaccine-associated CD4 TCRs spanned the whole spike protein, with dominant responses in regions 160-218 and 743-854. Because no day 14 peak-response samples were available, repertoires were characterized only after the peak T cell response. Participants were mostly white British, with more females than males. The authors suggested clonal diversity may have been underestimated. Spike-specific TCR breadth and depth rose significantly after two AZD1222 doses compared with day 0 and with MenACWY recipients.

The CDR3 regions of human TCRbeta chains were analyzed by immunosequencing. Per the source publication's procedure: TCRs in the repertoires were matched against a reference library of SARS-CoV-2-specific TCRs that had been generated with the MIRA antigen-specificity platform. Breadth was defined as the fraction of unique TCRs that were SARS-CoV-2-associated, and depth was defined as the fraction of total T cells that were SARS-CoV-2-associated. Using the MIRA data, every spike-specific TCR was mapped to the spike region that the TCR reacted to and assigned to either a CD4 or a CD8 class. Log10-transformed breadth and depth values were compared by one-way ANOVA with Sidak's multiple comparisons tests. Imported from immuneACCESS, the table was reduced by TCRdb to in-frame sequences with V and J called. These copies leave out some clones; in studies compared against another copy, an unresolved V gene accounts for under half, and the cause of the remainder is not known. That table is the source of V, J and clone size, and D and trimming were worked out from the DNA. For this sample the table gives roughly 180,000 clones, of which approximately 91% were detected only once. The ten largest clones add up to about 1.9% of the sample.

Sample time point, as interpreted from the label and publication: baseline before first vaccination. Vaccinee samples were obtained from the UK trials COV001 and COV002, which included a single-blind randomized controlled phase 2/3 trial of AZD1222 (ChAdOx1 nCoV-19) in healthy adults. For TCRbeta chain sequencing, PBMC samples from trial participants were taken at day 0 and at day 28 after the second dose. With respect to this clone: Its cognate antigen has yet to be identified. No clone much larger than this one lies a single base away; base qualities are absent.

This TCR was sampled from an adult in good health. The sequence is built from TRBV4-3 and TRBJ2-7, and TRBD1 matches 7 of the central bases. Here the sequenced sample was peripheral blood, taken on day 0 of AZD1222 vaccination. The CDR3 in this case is CASSQDWEQGYEQYF. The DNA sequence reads TGCGCCAGCAGCCAAGATTGGGAACAGGGGTACGAGCAGTACTTC.